The rows below give T cell receptor beta chains drawn from one sample of a study of shared clonotypes between healthy human individuals. Generated by immunoSEQ multiplex PCR, the TCRdb table keeps only in-frame clones and is missing some. The data show under 600,000 clones, 95% to 96% seen once. The sequencing sample was made of naive CD4+ T cells sorted from blood. The receptor source for this set is a woman in her 30s in good health. CDR3s include the opening cysteine and the closing phenylalanine or tryptophan. D genes are given only for firm matches. The size field is filled for only some rows; it gives once, few, many or a size class.

TRBV5-4	-	-	TRBJ2-1	TGTGCCAGCAGCTTGGGACTACACAATGAGCAGTTCTTC	CASSLGLHNEQFF
TRBV10-3	-	-	TRBJ1-1	TGTGCCATCAGTGACTACGAAGTATGGCAGGGGAGTGCTGAAGCTTTCTTT	CAISDYEVWQGSAEAFF
TRBV7-2	-	-	TRBJ2-7	TGTGCCAGCGCCCCTTGGGGGCCTAGCCGATACGAGCAGTACTTC	CASAPWGPSRYEQYF
TRBV4-2	-	-	TRBJ1-4	TGTGCCAGCAGGAGCAGGGGTGCAACTAATGAAAAACTGTTTTTT	CASRSRGATNEKLFF
TRBV28	-	-	TRBJ1-1	TGTGCCAGCAGTTCGGGGCAAGGGGACACTGAAGCTTTCTTT	CASSSGQGDTEAFF
TRBV5-1	-	-	TRBJ2-3	TGCGCCAGCAGCTTGGCGACGGGAGAGGGGCGAGATACGCAGTATTTT	CASSLATGEGRDTQYF
TRBV4-1	TRBD1	once	TRBJ2-7	TGCGCCAGCAGTCAACCGGACAGGGCGTCCTACGAGCAGTACTTC	CASSQPDRASYEQYF
TRBV6-6	-	-	TRBJ2-7	TGTGCCAGCAGTACGGTACAGGGAACGTTCGACGAGCAGTACTTC	CASSTVQGTFDEQYF
TRBV19	-	-	TRBJ2-3	TGTGCCAGTAGCACGGGGGCGGATACGCAGTATTTT	CASSTGADTQYF
TRBV19	-	-	TRBJ2-7	TGTGCCAGTAGTCCCCTACCCGGGCCCCCGGGGGACTACGAGCAGTACTTC	CASSPLPGPPGDYEQYF
TRBV28	TRBD2	-	TRBJ2-2	TGTGCCAGCAGTTTAGGGAGGACTAGCGGGAGTTTTGGCACCGGGGAGCTGTTTTTT	CASSLGRTSGSFGTGELFF
TRBV25-1	-	-	TRBJ1-5	TGTGCCAGCAGCAGAGATAATAGCAATCAGCCCCAGCATTTT	CASSRDNSNQPQHF
TRBV6-5	-	-	TRBJ2-1	TGTGCCAGCAGCCTATACAGGGCGGCGTTCAATGAGCAGTTCTTC	CASSLYRAAFNEQFF
TRBV19	-	-	TRBJ2-7	TGTGCCAGTAGTAACTACTCCTGGCAGTACTTC	CASSNYSWQYF
TRBV5-1	TRBD2	-	TRBJ2-5	TGCGCCAGCAGCTTGTTCCGGGAGGACCAAGAGACCCAGTACTTC	CASSLFREDQETQYF
TRBV7-7	-	-	TRBJ2-3	TGTGCCAGCGGGGTGTCCCGCACAGATACGCAGTATTTT	CASGVSRTDTQYF
TRBV5-1	-	-	TRBJ2-7	TGCGCCAGCAGCTTGGTGGCAGGGTCCTTGAACGAGCAGTACTTC	CASSLVAGSLNEQYF
TRBV6-6	TRBD2	-	TRBJ2-3	TGTGCCAGCAGTTACGCACTAGCGCTAGATACGCAGTATTTT	CASSYALALDTQYF
TRBV7-6	-	-	TRBJ1-3	TGTGCCAGCAGCCCGGTTGGGCGGTCCTCCGGAAACACCATATATTTT	CASSPVGRSSGNTIYF
TRBV27	TRBD1	-	TRBJ1-5	TGTGCCAGCAGTCCCGGGACAGGGGGCTATCAGCCCCAGCATTTT	CASSPGTGGYQPQHF
TRBV18	-	-	TRBJ1-1	TGTGCCAGCTCAAGGACAGTTAGCTTGAACACTGAAGCTTTCTTT	CASSRTVSLNTEAFF
TRBV7-9	-	-	TRBJ2-5	TGTGCCAGCAAAGGATCAACGGGCCTGCGTGGAGAGACCCAGTACTTC	CASKGSTGLRGETQYF
TRBV5-4	TRBD2	-	TRBJ2-1	TGTGCCAGCAGCTTAAGGACTAGCGGGAGGAGGGATGAGCAGTTCTTC	CASSLRTSGRRDEQFF
TRBV28	-	-	TRBJ2-2	TGTGCCAGCGGCGAGCGTCCGGACGGGGAGCTGTTTTTT	CASGERPDGELFF
TRBV2	-	once	TRBJ1-1	TGTGCCAGCAGTGAATACACTGAAGCTTTCTTT	CASSEYTEAFF
TRBV5-1	-	-	TRBJ2-7	TGCGCCAGCAGCTTCGATAGCGGTCCCTACGAGCAGTACTTC	CASSFDSGPYEQYF
TRBV7-2	TRBD2	-	TRBJ2-1	TGTGCCAGCGGCCGGACGGGACTATTCTCCTACAATGAGCAGTTCTTC	CASGRTGLFSYNEQFF
TRBV5-1	-	-	TRBJ1-4	TGCGCCAGCAGCCGAGACGGTGAAAAACTGTTTTTT	CASSRDGEKLFF
TRBV28	TRBD1	-	TRBJ2-3	TGTGCCAGCAGGGGGACAGCCACAGATACGCAGTATTTT	CASRGTATDTQYF
TRBV5-1	-	once	TRBJ1-4	TGCGCCAGCAGCTTGGGGACAGTAACTGAAAAACTGTTTTTT	CASSLGTVTEKLFF
TRBV2	-	-	TRBJ1-1	TGTGCCAGCAGTGATCGGCTCAGAGGTACTGAAGCTTTCTTT	CASSDRLRGTEAFF
TRBV9	-	once	TRBJ2-5	TGTGCCAGCAGTCGGTCAGGAGAAGAGACCCAGTACTTC	CASSRSGEETQYF
TRBV25-1	TRBD1	-	TRBJ1-6	TGTGCCAGCAGGGACAGGGATAATTCACCCCTCCACTTT	CASRDRDNSPLHF
TRBV30	TRBD1	-	TRBJ2-7	TGTGCCTGGAGGGAGGACAGGGGACTCTACGAGCAGTACTTC	CAWREDRGLYEQYF
TRBV28	-	-	TRBJ1-2	TGTGCCAGCAGTTTACCAATGGGCCAAAACTATGGCTACACCTTC	CASSLPMGQNYGYTF
TRBV2	-	-	TRBJ1-5	TGTGCCAGCAGGGCCCAGGTGGGGAGGTTAAGCAATCAGCCCCAGCATTTT	CASRAQVGRLSNQPQHF
TRBV30	-	once	TRBJ1-1	TGTGCCTGGAGTGCGAGGGGGAACACTGAAGCTTTCTTT	CAWSARGNTEAFF
TRBV11-2	TRBD1	-	TRBJ2-1	TGTGCCAGCAGCTTTCGTCCCGGGACAGGGGACAATGAGCAGTTCTTC	CASSFRPGTGDNEQFF
TRBV27	TRBD1	-	TRBJ2-7	TGTGCCAGCAGTTCGACCGGGACAGGGGGCTACGAGCAGTACTTC	CASSSTGTGGYEQYF
TRBV11-2	-	once	TRBJ2-7	TGTGCCAGCAGCCCGGGACTGCGGTTCTACGAGCAGTACTTC	CASSPGLRFYEQYF
TRBV23-1	-	-	TRBJ2-2	TGCGCCAGCAGTCAACCGGGGACGAACACCGGGGAGCTGTTTTTT	CASSQPGTNTGELFF